This TCR beta chain was observed in a study of shared clonotypes between healthy human individuals. Study-wide findings and caveats: The study found roughly 5% of naive CD4 clonotypes shared across four donors. Clonotype sharing among donors was expected to depend on sequencing depth.

Clones were read by immunoSEQ multiplex PCR, and TCRdb kept only the in-frame ones, dropping some. The sample carries approximately 980,000 clones, 76% recorded once. The CDR3 consists of 14 residues. Per the germline V gene, CDR1 is KGHSH and CDR2 is LQKENI. V was trimmed by 8 bases and J by 1 base, leaving 14 bases between them. All donors qualified as healthy HIV-negative adults and had experienced no recent acute infections or vaccinations. Into CD45RA+ naive and CD45RA-negative memory subsets, the CD4+ cells were split. Concerning this clone itself: The antigen remains undetermined.

What was sequenced was memory CD4+ T cells sorted from blood. Noted subset: CD45RA-negative fraction. The V call is TRBV18, the J call TRBJ1-1; D may be TRBD1 (5 bases). The clonotype was recovered from a man aged 18 to 29 in good health. The CDR3 is CASVAGTENTEAFF. CDR3 DNA sequence: TGTGCCAGCGTGGCCGGGACGGAGAACACTGAAGCTTTCTTT.